This TCR beta chain came from a study of control samples from healthy donors and cancer patients. V was trimmed by 2 bases and J by 4 bases, leaving 7 bases between them. Germline V CDR1 and CDR2: MGHRA, YSYEKL. The CDR3 length is 13 residues. TCRdb's table, derived via immunoSEQ multiplex PCR, lists solely in-frame clones and lacks some. Here the sample spans more than 120,000 clones, 91% being singletons. The receptor's source is a man younger than 45 in good health. This rearrangement joins TRBV4-1 to TRBJ2-3, with D possibly matching TRBD1 (5 bases). Material: blood. The CDR3 bases are TGCGCCAGCAGCCAATCAGGGTCAGATACGCAGTATTTT. Encoded protein: CASSQSGSDTQYF.